A selection of T cell receptor beta chains follows, all from one sample in a study of blood T cell repertoires in COVID-19. TCRdb keeps only in-frame clones here, not all; method: immunoSEQ multiplex PCR. The profile shows approximately 190,000 clones, around 86% of them singletons. Material: peripheral blood. All receptors derive from a middle-aged woman with acute or convalescent COVID-19. Both conserved end residues are part of each CDR3. The D gene is left open where the match is weak. A row's size may be missing; if present it is once, few, many or a size class.

V	D	size	length	J	CDR3	DNA
TRBV4-1	.	.	15	TRBJ1-2	CASSSNGQESYGYTF	TGCGCCAGCAGCTCCAACGGTCAGGAAAGCTATGGCTACACCTTC
TRBV3-1/TRBV3-2	.	few	14	TRBJ1-3	CASSQRETGNTIYF	TGTGCCAGCAGCCAACGCGAAACTGGAAACACCATATATTTT
TRBV3-1/TRBV3-2	.	.	15	TRBJ2-7	CASSQDTTFRYEQYF	TGTGCCAGCAGCCAAGATACAACGTTTCGCTACGAGCAGTACTTC
TRBV7-9	TRBD1	.	15	TRBJ2-4	CASSAKGQALTIQYF	TGTGCCAGCAGCGCCAAAGGACAGGCCTTGACCATTCAGTACTTC
TRBV28	TRBD1	.	14	TRBJ1-6	CASIGDRVNSPLHF	TGTGCCAGCATAGGGGACAGGGTTAATTCACCCCTCCACTTT
TRBV5-1	.	.	18	TRBJ2-6	CASSLTTDHSSGANVLTF	TGCGCCAGCAGCTTGACGACAGATCACAGCTCTGGGGCCAACGTCCTGACTTTC
TRBV21-1	.	.	12	TRBJ2-7	CASSNGSWEQYF	TGTGCCAGCAGCAATGGCAGTTGGGAGCAGTACTTC
TRBV7-9	.	.	15	TRBJ1-2	CASSPPAQEIYGYTF	TGTGCCAGCAGCCCACCAGCCCAGGAAATTTATGGCTACACCTTC
TRBV2	TRBD1	.	16	TRBJ1-2	CASTEGQGGPNYGYTF	TGTGCCAGCACCGAGGGACAGGGGGGGCCTAACTATGGCTACACCTTC
TRBV27	TRBD1	.	16	TRBJ2-7	CASSVRTGRLLYEQYF	TGTGCCAGCAGTGTTAGGACAGGCAGGCTTTTGTACGAGCAGTACTTC
TRBV28	.	.	12	TRBJ1-5	CASSFGNQPQHF	TGTGCCAGCAGTTTCGGTAATCAGCCCCAGCATTTT
TRBV6-5	.	.	14	TRBJ1-1	CASSYTGWGTEAFF	TGTGCCAGCAGTTATACAGGGTGGGGCACTGAAGCTTTCTTT
TRBV6-5	TRBD2	.	15	TRBJ2-1	CASVNASGRTDEQFF	TGTGCCAGCGTTAACGCTAGCGGGAGAACGGATGAGCAGTTCTTC
TRBV5-1	TRBD1	.	16	TRBJ1-2	CASSLSYRGRDYGYTF	TGCGCCAGCAGCTTGTCCTACAGGGGGCGCGACTATGGCTACACCTTC
TRBV28	.	once	11	TRBJ2-3	CGSSSTDTQYF	TGTGGGAGCTCTAGCACAGATACGCAGTATTTT
TRBV19	TRBD2	.	15	TRBJ2-3	CASNRAGGTTDTQYF	TGTGCCAGTAACCGAGCGGGAGGTACCACAGATACGCAGTATTTT
TRBV19	.	.	13	TRBJ1-6	CASRYGRNSPLHF	TGTGCCAGTAGGTACGGGAGAAATTCACCCCTCCACTTT
TRBV5-1	.	once	16	TRBJ2-1	CASSSRAGRGDFEQFF	TGCGCCAGCAGCTCGAGGGCAGGGAGAGGGGACTTTGAGCAGTTCTTC
TRBV9	TRBD1	.	14	TRBJ1-4	CASSPDRGREKLFF	TGTGCCAGCAGCCCTGACAGGGGTCGAGAAAAACTGTTTTTT
TRBV7-2	TRBD2	.	16	TRBJ2-1	CASSFLSGRAQNEQFF	TGTGCCAGCAGCTTTCTTAGCGGGAGGGCCCAAAATGAGCAGTTCTTC
TRBV11-3	.	.	16	TRBJ2-5	CASSKEGGPFQETQYF	TGTGCCAGCAGCAAAGAGGGCGGACCGTTCCAAGAGACCCAGTACTTC
TRBV6-7	.	once	12	TRBJ2-1	CASSSNSGEQFF	TGTGCCAGCAGTTCCAATAGCGGTGAGCAGTTCTTC
TRBV5-4	.	.	15	TRBJ1-4	CASSLNRGTDEKLFF	TGTGCCAGCAGCTTGAATCGCGGAACGGATGAAAAACTGTTTTTT
TRBV25-1	.	.	13	TRBJ1-3	CASTGYSGNTIYF	TGTGCCAGCACCGGGTACTCTGGAAACACCATATATTTT
TRBV3-1/TRBV3-2	TRBD1	.	12	TRBJ1-1	CASSPQGFGAFF	TGTGCCAGCAGCCCACAGGGGTTTGGAGCTTTCTTT
TRBV6-1	.	once	18	TRBJ1-1	CASSEVPIVGALNTEAFF	TGTGCCAGCAGTGAAGTCCCTATTGTTGGGGCTTTGAACACTGAAGCTTTCTTT
TRBV30	.	.	12	TRBJ1-2	CAWSPGEYGYTF	TGTGCCTGGAGCCCGGGGGAGTATGGCTACACCTTC
TRBV28	.	.	16	TRBJ1-2	CASSLLPTLGGHGYTF	TGTGCCAGCAGTCTCTTACCCACCCTCGGTGGGCACGGCTACACCTTC
TRBV28	TRBD2	.	16	TRBJ2-3	CASTTGLAGGTDTQYF	TGTGCCAGCACCACGGGACTAGCGGGGGGCACAGATACGCAGTATTTT
TRBV3-1/TRBV3-2	TRBD1	.	16	TRBJ1-6	CASSHRGTGVNSPLHF	TGTGCCAGCAGCCACAGAGGGACAGGGGTAAATTCACCCCTCCACTTT
TRBV15	.	.	13	TRBJ2-7	CATSLGLRWEQYF	TGTGCCACCAGCCTGGGGCTCCGGTGGGAGCAGTACTTC
TRBV20-1	.	.	13	TRBJ2-7	CSASFSTRHEQYF	TGCAGTGCTAGTTTTTCCACGAGGCACGAGCAGTACTTC
TRBV7-2	TRBD1	.	15	TRBJ2-7	CASSFATTGGYEQYF	TGTGCCAGCAGCTTTGCCACTACAGGGGGCTACGAGCAGTACTTC
TRBV6-2/TRBV6-3	.	.	13	TRBJ2-7	CASSYSDFYEQYF	TGTGCCAGCAGTTACTCGGACTTCTACGAGCAGTACTTC
TRBV18	TRBD1	once	16	TRBJ1-2	CASSPQTGGAYYGYTF	TGTGCCAGCTCACCCCAAACAGGGGGCGCTTACTATGGCTACACCTTC
TRBV11-2	TRBD2	.	17	TRBJ2-1	CASSFDRAGVSVNEQFF	TGTGCCAGCAGCTTCGACCGAGCGGGAGTAAGCGTCAATGAGCAGTTCTTC
TRBV5-1	TRBD1	once	16	TRBJ2-1	CASSLGGTASYNEQFF	TGCGCCAGCAGCTTGGGGGGGACAGCCTCCTACAATGAGCAGTTCTTC
TRBV5-1	.	.	14	TRBJ2-7	CASSETSIRHEQYF	TGCGCCAGCAGCGAAACTAGCATCAGGCACGAGCAGTACTTC
TRBV5-6	.	.	13	TRBJ2-7	CASSLAPTYEQYF	TGTGCCAGCAGCTTGGCACCTACCTACGAGCAGTACTTC
TRBV5-1	.	.	15	TRBJ1-1	CASSWREPMGTEAFF	TGCGCCAGCAGCTGGAGGGAGCCGATGGGGACTGAAGCTTTCTTT
TRBV2	.	.	13	TRBJ1-3	CASRVDSGNTIYF	TGTGCCAGCAGGGTGGACAGTGGAAACACCATATATTTT
TRBV15	.	.	17	TRBJ2-1	CATSRELATAAGHEQFF	TGTGCCACCAGCAGAGAGTTGGCAACAGCAGCGGGTCATGAGCAGTTCTTC
TRBV11-2	TRBD1	.	15	TRBJ1-2	CASSLGRTGGNGYTF	TGTGCCAGCAGCCTAGGCCGGACAGGGGGGAATGGCTACACCTTC
TRBV7-9	.	.	12	TRBJ2-7	CASSPDNYEQYF	TGTGCCAGCAGCCCGGACAACTACGAGCAGTACTTC
TRBV24-1	TRBD1	.	16	TRBJ1-6	CATSDSKTGANSPLHF	TGTGCCACCAGTGATTCCAAGACAGGGGCAAACTCACCCCTCCACTTT
TRBV11-3	.	.	16	TRBJ1-2	CASSSPIPRRFYGYTF	TGTGCCAGCAGCTCTCCTATCCCCAGGCGCTTTTATGGCTACACCTTC
TRBV28	.	few	11	TRBJ1-2	CAGAANYGYTF	TGTGCCGGGGCAGCTAACTATGGCTACACCTTC
TRBV2	TRBD2	.	17	TRBJ2-5	CASSPIGREGLSETQYF	TGTGCCAGCAGCCCAATTGGGCGGGAGGGCCTTTCGGAGACCCAGTACTTC
TRBV9	.	.	14	TRBJ1-2	CASSVEAGPYGYTF	TGTGCCAGCAGCGTAGAGGCAGGGCCTTATGGCTACACCTTC
TRBV7-9	.	once	17	TRBJ2-7	CASSLGESGFVLSEQYF	TGTGCCAGCAGCTTAGGCGAATCGGGTTTCGTCCTGTCCGAGCAGTACTTC
TRBV7-6	.	once	15	TRBJ1-1	CASSSRQFMNTEAFF	TGTGCCAGCAGCTCCAGACAGTTTATGAACACTGAAGCTTTCTTT
TRBV2	TRBD1	.	16	TRBJ1-6	CASSGRTGFNNSPLHF	TGTGCCAGCAGTGGTAGGACAGGGTTCAATAATTCACCCCTCCACTTT